These 31 T cell receptor beta chains share one sample of origin, sequenced in a study of Ad26.COV2.S vaccination and SARS-CoV-2 variants. Documented treatment: roughly 19 received Ad26.COV2.S at low or high dose, single or two shots; 5 received placebo; per-sample allocation not given. Samples came from day 63 after the first vaccine or placebo injection. Assay: immunoSEQ multiplex PCR; the TCRdb copy retains only in-frame clones and omits some. The sample has hundreds of thousands of clones; over 75% are singletons. Sequences were derived from peripheral blood, sampled in a trial of Ad26.COV2.S vaccine versus placebo. The receptors derive from a person aged 18-60 years who received the Ad26.COV2.S COVID-19 vaccine or a placebo.

This chain connects TRBV5-4 to TRBJ1-5; D perhaps matches TRBD1 (5 bases). Germline lookup yields CDR1 SGHNT and CDR2 YYREEE (reference sequence). This CDR3 is built from 15 residues. The germline V and J ends were trimmed by 5 bases and 1 base, with 13 bases remaining between them. CDR3 sequence reads: CASSPYRGSNQPQHF. The CDR3 nucleotides read TGTGCCAGCAGTCCTTATAGGGGAAGCAATCAGCCCCAGCATTTT. The full variable domain, its missing parts supplied by reference TRBV5-4 and TRBJ1-5, is ETGVTQSPTHLIKTRGQQVTLRCSSQSGHNTVSWYQQALGQGPQFIFQYYREEENGRGNFPPRFSGLQFPNYSSELNVNALELDDSALYLCASSPYRGSNQPQHFGDGTRLSIL.

The table lists this clone with a count of one. The chain links TRBV7-9 to TRBJ2-7, with TRBD2 identical over 8 bases. CDR1 is SEHNR and CDR2 is FQNEAQ in the germline V gene (reference sequence). V lost 2 bases, J lost 6 bases, and 6 bases stayed unmatched. The CDR3 totals 14 residues. The CDR3: CASSLSSGVVEQYF. CDR3 coding DNA: TGTGCCAGCAGCTTAAGTAGCGGGGTCGTCGAGCAGTACTTC.

This clone was seen a few times. The V gene is TRBV27, the J gene TRBJ2-7, with 9 bases that match TRBD1. The CDR3 is 14 amino acids. After removal of 4 bases from V and 3 bases from J, the junction contained 4 bases not matched to a gene. Looked up from germline, CDR1 is MNHEY and CDR2 is SMNVEV (reference sequence). The CDR3 nucleotides are TGTGCCAGCAGTTCGACAGGGGGTAGCTACGAGCAGTACTTC. Amino acid sequence: CASSSTGGSYEQYF.

V usage is TRBV30 and J usage is TRBJ2-1, with TRBD2 identical over 11 bases. The ends lost 0 bases at V and 9 bases at J; junction bases unmatched: 7. Germline V lookup: CDR1 GTSNPN, CDR2 SVGIG (reference sequence). The CDR3 totals 15 residues. The DNA for the CDR3 is TGTGCCTGGAGTGTATTAGCGGGGGGGCCCGGTGAGCAGTTCTTC. Amino acids: CAWSVLAGGPGEQFF.

The rearrangement links TRBV6-5 to TRBJ2-5; 8 bases match TRBD2. This CDR3 contains 13 residues. The germline CDR1 and CDR2 sequences are MNHEY and SVGAGI. Germline trimming cut 5 bases from V and 3 bases from J; bases unmatched to any gene: 2. DNA for the CDR3: TGTGCCAGCAGTCGGGGGGGCAAAGAGACCCAGTACTTC. Amino acids: CASSRGGKETQYF.

The chain is built from TRBV9 and TRBJ2-5, with D hard to call. Germline V gene sequence: CDR1 SGDLS, CDR2 YYNGEE. This CDR3 is built from 13 residues. V lost 4 bases and J lost 3, with 10 bases in between. CDR3 DNA: TGTGCCAGCAGCTCCTGGGGTGAAGAGACCCAGTACTTC. This encodes CASSSWGEETQYF.

V usage is TRBV2 and J usage is TRBJ1-2; D unresolved. The CDR3 loop spans 13 amino acids. V lost 7 bases and J lost 4, with 13 bases in between. Germline loops: CDR1 SNHLY, CDR2 FYNNEI. CDR3 region: CASKGLLTYGYTF. CDR3 nucleotides: TGTGCCAGCAAAGGGCTGCTGACCTATGGCTACACCTTC.

The rearrangement joins TRBV5-1 to TRBJ2-1; 11 bases are shared with TRBD2. V shed 5 bases and J 4 bases; nucleotides not matched to a gene: 5. The CDR3 has 15 residues. Germline CDR1 is SGHRS and CDR2 is YFSETQ. The CDR3 DNA reads TGCGCCAGCAGTCAAAGACTAGCGGGGTACAATGAGCAGTTCTTC. Protein: CASSQRLAGYNEQFF.

The chain joins TRBV7-2 to TRBJ1-3, with no clear D. CDR3 length: 17 residues. V lost 2 bases and J 3 bases, leaving 17 bases between the germline ends. Germline CDR1 SGHTA, CDR2 FQGNSA. In nucleotides, the CDR3 is TGTGCCAGCAGCTTATTTGGCGGTGGGCAAGATGGAAACACCATATATTTT. Residues: CASSLFGGGQDGNTIYF. Based on the CDR3 plus reference TRBV7-2 and TRBJ1-3, the full variable domain is GAGVSQSPSNKVTEKGKDVELRCDPISGHTALYWYRQSLGQGLEFLIYFQGNSAPDKSGLPSDRFSAERTGGSVSTLTIQRTQQEDSAVYLCASSLFGGGQDGNTIYFGEGSWLTVV.

CDR3 protein: CAIVSDTEAFF. The CDR3 nucleotides are TGTGCCATTGTTTCAGACACTGAAGCTTTCTTT. V usage is TRBV10-3 and J usage is TRBJ1-1; D is ambiguous. Trimming shortened V by 9 bases and J by 3 bases, and 8 bases separated the two germline ends. Germline V lookup: CDR1 ENHRY, CDR2 SYGVKD. CDR3 length: 11 residues.

This chain joins TRBV4-3 and TRBJ2-3; 12 bases align to TRBD2. The CDR3 totals 17 residues. Germline-derived CDR1 and CDR2 are LGHNA and YSLEER. Germline trimming cut 3 bases from V and 0 bases from J; bases unmatched to any gene: 4. CDR3 sequence reads: CASSQETSGGSTDTQYF. The CDR3, as DNA: TGCGCCAGCAGCCAGGAGACTAGCGGGGGAAGCACAGATACGCAGTATTTT.

The count of this clone is one. The chain joins TRBV9 to TRBJ2-5, with 10 bases aligning to TRBD2. Unmatched junction bases numbered 12, after V lost 0 bases and J lost 4 bases. The CDR3 spans 18 residues. Germline values: CDR1 SGDLS, CDR2 YYNGEE. CDR3 amino acids: CASSVGVTSGAWAETQYF. The DNA of the CDR3 is TGTGCCAGCAGCGTAGGGGTAACTAGCGGGGCATGGGCAGAGACCCAGTACTTC. Drawing the rest from reference TRBV9 and TRBJ2-5, the complete variable domain is DSGVTQTPKHLITATGQRVTLRCSPRSGDLSVYWYQQSLDQGLQFLIQYYNGEERAKGNILERFSAQQFPDLHSELNLSSLELGDSALYFCASSVGVTSGAWAETQYFGPGTRLLVL.

The genes are TRBV7-6 and TRBJ2-2, with D possibly matching TRBD2 (7 bases). The CDR3 totals 15 residues. V was cut by 5 bases and J by 6 bases, with 16 bases left in between. Germline assignment: CDR1 SGHVS and CDR2 FNYEAQ. The CDR3 loop reads CASSPRGGRAGELFF. As DNA, the CDR3 is TGTGCCAGCAGCCCTCGAGGGGGGAGGGCCGGGGAGCTGTTTTTT.

Comment on this clone: The sample contains more than one DNA sequence encoding this CDR3. This chain joins TRBV29-1 and TRBJ1-1, with D uncertain. The V end lost 4 bases, the J end lost 1 base, and 4 bases lay between the germline ends. Germline V gene data show CDR1 as SQVTM and CDR2 as ANQGSEA. The CDR3 loop spans 11 amino acids. CDR3 sequence reads: CSVGQNTEAFF. CDR3 nucleotides: TGCAGCGTTGGTCAGAACACTGAAGCTTTCTTT.

This chain links TRBV12-3 or TRBV12-4 with TRBJ1-2; D remains unclear. Between the trimmed V and J ends, which lost 6 bases and 6 bases, there was a span of 11 bases. This CDR3 spans 12 amino acids. This CDR3 is CASRGLVDGYTF. The DNA of the CDR3 is TGTGCCAGCAGGGGCCTGGTGGATGGCTACACCTTC.

The chain combines TRBV5-1 with TRBJ2-7; 7 bases map to TRBD1. The length of the CDR3 is 15 residues. Germline-derived CDR1 and CDR2 are SGHRS and YFSETQ. V was clipped by 0 bases and J by 2 bases; unmatched bases: 5. CDR3 nucleotide sequence: TGCGCCAGCAGCTTGGAAGACAGGGTTACCTACGAGCAGTACTTC. This codes for CASSLEDRVTYEQYF.

The chain is built from TRBV2 and TRBJ1-2, with 7 bases aligning to TRBD1. V lost 2 bases and J lost 8; bases outside the gene matches: 11. CDR3 length equals 15 residues. Germline values: CDR1 SNHLY, CDR2 FYNNEI. This CDR3 reads CASSETVRGPEGYTF. The CDR3 coding sequence is TGTGCCAGCAGTGAAACGGTGAGGGGGCCGGAAGGCTACACCTTC.

J is TRBJ1-2 and V is TRBV6-5; D is unresolved. This CDR3 has 14 residues. CDR1 and CDR2 (germline): MNHEY, SVGAGI. Trimming left V 5 bases short and J 0 bases short, with 10 bases between. The CDR3 is CASSITDTNYGYTF. The DNA for the CDR3 is TGTGCCAGCAGTATAACAGATACTAACTATGGCTACACCTTC.

The chain combines TRBV7-9 with TRBJ2-2; unclear D gene. The V and J ends lost 3 bases and 0 bases respectively, with 5 bases between them. In germline, CDR1 is SEHNR, CDR2 FQNEAQ (reference sequence). This CDR3 is built from 14 residues. The CDR3 protein is CASSFVPNTGELFF. The CDR3 region has the DNA TGTGCCAGCAGCTTCGTGCCGAACACCGGGGAGCTGTTTTTT.

The chain combines TRBV10-3 with TRBJ2-3; 7 bases agree with TRBD2. The V segment lost 3 bases and the J segment 3 bases; nucleotides outside the gene matches: 0. Germline V gene data show CDR1 as ENHRY and CDR2 as SYGVKD. The CDR3 spans 13 residues. The CDR3 loop reads CAISDGRTDTQYF. In DNA form, the CDR3 reads TGTGCCATCAGTGACGGGAGGACAGATACGCAGTATTTT.

The V gene is TRBV5-4, the J gene TRBJ2-1; TRBD2 matches 11 bases. Per germline, CDR1 SGHNT and CDR2 YYREEE (reference sequence). V lost 1 base and J lost 4; bases outside the gene matches: 1. The CDR3 spans 15 residues. CDR3 protein: CASSLTSGGYNEQFF. CDR3 nucleotide sequence: TGTGCCAGCAGCTTGACTAGCGGGGGATACAATGAGCAGTTCTTC.

The chain employs TRBV3-1 (or the pseudogene TRBV3-2) and TRBJ2-3; D might be TRBD1 (6 bases). The CDR3 totals 17 residues. Germline CDR1 is LGHDT and CDR2 is YNNKEL (reference sequence). Trimming pared 4 bases from V and 2 bases from J, leaving 19 bases between. The CDR3 spells CASSRRGTRETTDTQYF. CDR3 nucleotide sequence: TGTGCCAGCAGCCGGAGAGGGACAAGGGAAACCACAGATACGCAGTATTTT.

V and J are TRBV30 and TRBJ1-2; no clear D gene. The CDR3 has 12 residues. Germline V gene lookup returns CDR1 GTSNPN and CDR2 SVGIG (reference sequence). The germline V and J ends were trimmed by 0 bases and 8 bases, with 10 bases remaining between them. The CDR3 coding sequence is TGTGCCTGGAGTGTAGGAGGGATGGGCTACACCTTC. Protein: CAWSVGGMGYTF.

The J gene is TRBJ1-2, the V gene TRBV25-1; D not resolved. The V end lost 1 base, the J end lost 8 bases, and 11 bases lay between the germline ends. CDR3 length: 13 amino acids. Germline V lookup: CDR1 MGHDK, CDR2 SYGVNS. The CDR3 DNA reads TGTGCCAGCAGTGAATTACGGAGAGAGGGCTACACCTTC. It is translated as CASSELRREGYTF.

CDR3 sequence reads: CASSSRGSNTEAFF. The DNA for the CDR3 is TGTGCCAGCAGCTCAAGAGGGTCAAACACTGAAGCTTTCTTT. The chain couples TRBV14 to TRBJ1-1, with D unresolved. CDR3 length: 14 residues. The V gene's germline CDR1 is SGHDN and CDR2 FVKESK. V gave up 5 bases and J gave up 2 bases, with 12 bases separating them.

The chain employs TRBV7-6 and TRBJ1-1, with D possibly TRBD1 on 5 matching bases. This CDR3 spans 12 amino acids. Germline lookup yields CDR1 SGHVS and CDR2 FNYEAQ. V dropped 4 bases and J dropped 11 bases, with 14 bases sitting between them. CDR3 amino acids: CASSSGGSGAFF. DNA for the CDR3: TGTGCCAGCAGCTCTGGGGGGAGTGGGGCTTTCTTT.

The chain is built from TRBV27 and TRBJ1-5, with D unresolved. The CDR3 has 15 amino acids. Germline CDR1 is MNHEY and CDR2 is SMNVEV (reference sequence). V was cut by 4 bases and J by 3 bases, with 13 bases left in between. The CDR3 here is CASSSVGWHNQPQHF. CDR3 DNA sequence: TGTGCCAGCAGTTCGGTAGGGTGGCACAATCAGCCCCAGCATTTT.

The CDR3 bases are TGTGCCAGCAGCTTAGTGGGGACTAGCGGGGGTCTTGCGCAGTATTTT. This gives the protein CASSLVGTSGGLAQYF. The chain has TRBV7-2 and TRBJ2-3; 14 bases align to TRBD2. The CDR3 runs to 16 residues. Germline V CDR1 and CDR2: SGHTA, FQGNSA. V lost 1 base and J lost 10; bases outside the gene matches: 7.

This clone was seen once. This chain links TRBV3-1 (or the pseudogene TRBV3-2) with TRBJ2-2, with D maybe TRBD2 (7 bases). Per germline, CDR1 LGHDT and CDR2 YNNKEL (reference sequence). The CDR3 contains 20 residues. Trimming cost V 0 bases and J 5 bases, with 25 bases left between them. DNA of the CDR3: TGTGCCAGCAGCCAAGATTTGGCGGGGGCTTTTCGCCTGGGAACCGGGGAGCTGTTTTTT. The encoded protein is CASSQDLAGAFRLGTGELFF.

This chain connects TRBV15 to TRBJ2-2; TRBD1 matches 8 bases. The V gene's germline CDR1 is LNHNV and CDR2 YYDKDF (reference sequence). V lost 0 bases and J lost 6; bases outside the gene matches: 9. The CDR3 length is 17 residues. The CDR3 DNA is TGTGCCACCAGCAGAGATCCCTGGACAGGGCAGTCCGGGGAGCTGTTTTTT. This codes for CATSRDPWTGQSGELFF.

V usage is TRBV5-8 and J usage is TRBJ2-1, with D unresolved. This CDR3 is built from 13 residues. The germline CDR1 and CDR2 sequences are SGHTS and YDEGEE. The germline V and J ends were trimmed by 5 bases and 3 bases, with 9 bases remaining between them. The CDR3 sequence is CASRPTYYNEQFF. CDR3 nucleotide sequence: TGTGCCAGCAGGCCGACATACTACAATGAGCAGTTCTTC.